This TCR beta chain emerged from a study of blood T cell repertoires in COVID-19. Study-level background: Donors in the United States, Italy and Spain gave samples during acute or convalescent COVID-19. T cells, B-cell-depleted T cells, or PBMCs supplied cDNA or gDNA.

Original data processing: From reference gene primer amplification, estimates of nucleated cell counts were derived. Repertoires were generated with immunoSEQ multiplex PCR, while TCRdb's copy carries only in-frame clones and drops some. That table is the source of V, J and clone size, and D and trimming were worked out from the DNA. This sample has 100,000 or so clones, with approximately 92% found just once. The CDR3 spans 15 residues. Between the trimmed V and J ends, which lost 7 bases and 1 base, there was a span of 14 bases. CDR1 and CDR2 (germline): MDHEN, SYDVKM. This clonotype originated in a man between 18 and 35 years old with acute or convalescent COVID-19. The J gene is TRBJ1-3, the V gene TRBV28, with D perhaps matching TRBD1 (5 bases). The sequencing sample was made of peripheral blood. The CDR3: CASTRRDASGNTIYF. Here the CDR3 DNA reads TGTGCCAGCACCCGCAGGGATGCTTCTGGAAACACCATATATTTT.